This is a list of T cell receptor beta chains from one sample in a study of T cell responses to AZD1222 COVID-19 vaccine. Data came from immunoSEQ multiplex PCR; TCRdb stores just in-frame clones and leaves some out. Among 44,000 or so clones, about 83% were seen once, and the ten largest hold about 50%. Sequenced here: peripheral blood, sampled on day 0 of AZD1222 vaccination. These receptors were taken from an adult in good health. Both conserved end residues are part of each CDR3. Fields, in order: D gene, clone size, V gene, J gene, CDR3 protein, CDR3 DNA. The D gene is left open where the match is weak. Rows give clone size only sometimes, using once, few, many, or a class for an expanded clone.

TRBD2	-	TRBV7-3	TRBJ2-5	CASSVLAGPRETQYF	TGTGCCAGCAGCGTACTAGCGGGACCTCGGGAGACCCAGTACTTC
-	-	TRBV14	TRBJ1-1	CASSQDHVGAFF	TGTGCCAGCAGCCAAGATCATGTGGGAGCTTTCTTT
TRBD1	-	TRBV5-5	TRBJ2-7	CASSAGQGLLEQYF	TGTGCCAGCAGCGCAGGACAGGGACTCCTGGAGCAGTACTTC
-	-	TRBV14	TRBJ2-5	CASSQTGLQETQYF	TGTGCCAGCAGCCAAACGGGCCTCCAAGAGACCCAGTACTTC
-	once	TRBV11-2	TRBJ2-2	CASSPVIGELFF	TGTGCCAGCAGCCCCGTCATCGGGGAGCTGTTTTTT
-	medium-sized	TRBV18	TRBJ2-5	CASSPQPGGQETQYF	TGTGCCAGCTCACCACAGCCCGGGGGCCAAGAGACCCAGTACTTC
-	-	TRBV11-1	TRBJ1-2	CASSPSAPGYGYTF	TGTGCCAGCAGTCCTTCGGCGCCCGGCTATGGCTACACCTTC
-	-	TRBV7-2	TRBJ2-1	CASSLQRADEQFF	TGTGCCAGCAGCCTCCAGAGGGCCGATGAGCAGTTCTTC
-	-	TRBV5-1	TRBJ2-4	CASSLEGLGRAKNIQYF	TGCGCCAGCAGCTTGGAGGGTTTGGGGCGAGCCAAAAACATTCAGTACTTC
-	-	TRBV18	TRBJ2-7	CASSPPVSLEQYF	TGTGCCAGCTCACCACCAGTCTCGCTCGAGCAGTACTTC
-	-	TRBV6-6	TRBJ1-2	CASSQRGGDDGYTF	TGTGCCAGCAGCCAAAGGGGAGGGGATGATGGCTACACCTTC
-	-	TRBV4-1	TRBJ1-4	CASSQGLRGTNEKLFF	TGCGCCAGCAGCCAAGGCCTCAGAGGAACTAATGAAAAACTGTTTTTT
TRBD1	-	TRBV19	TRBJ1-5	CASSIGWGQINQPQHF	TGTGCCAGTAGTATAGGGTGGGGACAGATCAATCAGCCCCAGCATTTT
-	-	TRBV15	TRBJ2-2	CATSRVHTGSGELFF	TGTGCCACCAGCAGAGTTCATACAGGGTCTGGGGAGCTGTTTTTT
-	-	TRBV7-8	TRBJ2-3	CASSLAGSGDTQYF	TGTGCCAGCAGCTTAGCCGGGAGTGGGGATACGCAGTATTTT
-	once	TRBV5-1	TRBJ2-2	CASSRRDWKNTGELFF	TGCGCCAGCAGCCGCCGGGACTGGAAGAACACCGGGGAGCTGTTTTTT
TRBD1	-	TRBV5-1	TRBJ1-2	CASSLGTGRGYTF	TGCGCCAGCAGCCTCGGGACAGGGCGAGGCTACACCTTC
-	few	TRBV7-2	TRBJ2-2	CASSLLEGTGELFF	TGTGCCAGCAGCTTATTGGAGGGCACCGGGGAGCTGTTTTTT
-	-	TRBV7-9	TRBJ1-2	CASSLGSSDGYTF	TGTGCCAGCAGCTTGGGCAGTAGCGATGGCTACACCTTC
-	-	TRBV6-1	TRBJ1-1	CASSGAGTTRTNTEAFF	TGTGCCAGCAGTGGGGCGGGGACAACACGAACAAACACTGAAGCTTTCTTT
-	-	TRBV3-1/TRBV3-2	TRBJ1-2	CASSPPPGKDGYTF	TGTGCCAGCAGCCCCCCCCCTGGGAAGGATGGCTACACCTTC
-	-	TRBV21-1	TRBJ1-4	CASSKGTGELFF	TGTGCCAGCAGCAAAGGGACAGGGGAACTGTTTTTT
-	-	TRBV5-1	TRBJ2-2	CASSLVDRNTGELFF	TGCGCCAGCAGCTTGGTGGACAGGAACACCGGGGAGCTGTTTTTT
-	-	TRBV6-1	TRBJ2-3	CASSEAPGSEDTQYF	TGTGCCAGCAGTGAAGCGCCAGGGTCGGAAGATACGCAGTATTTT
-	-	TRBV27	TRBJ2-1	CASSLSGNHEQFF	TGTGCCAGCAGTTTATCTGGGAACCATGAGCAGTTCTTC
TRBD2	few	TRBV5-1	TRBJ2-2	CASSLPGLAGSTGELFF	TGCGCCAGCAGCTTACCGGGACTAGCGGGGAGCACCGGGGAGCTGTTTTTT
-	-	TRBV19	TRBJ2-7	CASSIEGGYEQYF	TGTGCCAGTAGTATAGAAGGAGGCTACGAGCAGTACTTC
TRBD1	-	TRBV30	TRBJ2-2	CAWSTFGTGYNTGELFF	TGTGCCTGGAGCACTTTCGGGACAGGGTACAACACCGGGGAGCTGTTTTTT
-	-	TRBV6-5	TRBJ2-7	CASQEDPYEQYF	TGTGCCAGCCAGGAGGACCCCTACGAGCAGTACTTC
TRBD1	-	TRBV27	TRBJ1-1	CASSRRTGGIRWTEAFF	TGTGCCAGCAGTCGCAGGACAGGGGGCATTCGGTGGACTGAAGCTTTCTTT
TRBD1	-	TRBV18	TRBJ2-3	CASSPFGTVGSTDTQYF	TGTGCCAGCTCACCCTTCGGGACAGTCGGGAGCACAGATACGCAGTATTTT
-	few	TRBV7-2	TRBJ2-5	CASSLGSYSETQYF	TGTGCCAGCAGCTTAGGCTCCTATAGCGAGACCCAGTACTTC
-	few	TRBV5-1	TRBJ1-1	CASSPRSGALNTEAFF	TGCGCCAGCAGCCCCCGATCGGGGGCTTTGAACACTGAAGCTTTCTTT
-	-	TRBV5-1	TRBJ2-2	CASSLEKNTGELFF	TGCGCCAGCAGCTTGGAAAAGAACACCGGGGAGCTGTTTTTT
TRBD1	-	TRBV5-1	TRBJ2-1	CASSLGQGAYNEQFF	TGCGCCAGCAGCTTGGGGCAGGGGGCTTACAATGAGCAGTTCTTC
-	-	TRBV18	TRBJ2-7	CASSPGASYEQYF	TGTGCCAGCTCACCAGGGGCTTCCTACGAGCAGTACTTC
-	-	TRBV19	TRBJ1-5	CASLGPNNQPQHF	TGTGCCAGTCTCGGCCCCAACAATCAGCCCCAGCATTTT
-	-	TRBV4-3	TRBJ1-1	CASSYLGTSNTEAFF	TGCGCCAGCAGCTACCTCGGGACTTCGAACACTGAAGCTTTCTTT
-	-	TRBV7-3	TRBJ1-1	CASSPAIAKNTEAFF	TGTGCCAGCAGCCCCGCCATCGCAAAGAACACTGAAGCTTTCTTT
-	-	TRBV6-5	TRBJ2-2	CASSYLNTGELFF	TGTGCCAGCAGTTACCTGAACACCGGGGAGCTGTTTTTT
-	-	TRBV5-5	TRBJ2-7	CASSLSKDRQYF	TGTGCCAGCAGCTTGTCAAAAGATAGGCAGTACTTC
-	-	TRBV15	TRBJ2-2	CATSSLVGELFF	TGTGCCACCAGCAGTCTTGTCGGGGAGCTGTTTTTT
TRBD1	-	TRBV4-1	TRBJ1-2	CASSHGDRGNYGYTF	TGCGCCAGCAGCCACGGGGACAGGGGTAACTATGGCTACACCTTC
TRBD1	-	TRBV7-9	TRBJ1-2	CASTLGQENYGYTF	TGTGCCAGCACTCTAGGACAGGAGAACTATGGCTACACCTTC
TRBD2	-	TRBV6-5	TRBJ2-1	CASSYGISGGGWIF	TGTGCCAGCAGTTATGGGATTAGCGGGGGGGGTTGGATCTTC
-	-	TRBV30	TRBJ1-6	CAWSGRQGRNSPLHF	TGTGCCTGGAGTGGCCGGCAGGGAAGGAATTCACCCCTCCACTTT
-	-	TRBV5-1	TRBJ2-7	CASSRTGSTGEQYF	TGCGCCAGCAGCCGTACTGGGAGCACCGGGGAGCAGTACTTC
TRBD2	-	TRBV3-1/TRBV3-2	TRBJ2-5	CASSLRLAGAQETQYF	TGTGCCAGCAGCCTCCGACTAGCGGGGGCCCAAGAGACCCAGTACTTC
-	-	TRBV5-1	TRBJ2-2	CASSSDANTGELFF	TGCGCCAGCAGCAGTGACGCGAACACCGGGGAGCTGTTTTTT
-	-	TRBV6-2/TRBV6-3	TRBJ1-5	CASSTGGQPQHF	TGTGCCAGCAGCACGGGTGGTCAGCCCCAGCATTTT
-	-	TRBV5-8	TRBJ1-3	CASPSGGRTSGNTIYF	TGTGCCAGCCCGTCCGGGGGACGCACCTCTGGAAACACCATATATTTT
-	-	TRBV18	TRBJ1-3	CASSPPGGGGSGNTIYF	TGTGCCAGCTCACCACCGGGGGGAGGAGGCTCTGGAAACACCATATATTTT
TRBD1	-	TRBV19	TRBJ2-3	CASSSRDSHTDTQYF	TGTGCCAGTAGTAGCCGGGACAGCCACACAGATACGCAGTATTTT